The 20 T cell receptor beta chains presented below share a single source sample, sequenced in a study of T-cell memory formation after mild COVID-19. TCRdb itself ran the 5' RACE reads through MiXCR, one entry per CDR3 protein. The sample records 300,000 or so distinct CDR3 sequences, around 15% being singletons. Material for sequencing was PBMCs or a T cell subset sorted from them (not recorded which). The receptor source for this set is a man between 18 and 35 years old who had mild COVID-19 (a few samples of this study predate the infection). Cell type and time point are not known.

This chain uses TRBV4-3 with TRBJ1-4; D is unclear. Trimming took 1 base from V and 10 from J, leaving 7 bases between them. Germline assignment: CDR1 LGHNA and CDR2 YSLEER. The CDR3 is 12 amino acids. The CDR3 loop is CASSQVGRKLFF. For the CDR3, the DNA is TGCGCCAGCAGCCAAGTCGGACGAAAACTGTTTTTT.

This clonotype was observed a few times. This chain uses TRBV23-1 with TRBJ2-4; 9 bases fit TRBD2. Being an ORF, TRBV23-1 has a function that is uncertain. There are 17 residues in the CDR3. J was trimmed by 2 bases and V by 6 bases; bases with no gene match: 11. CDR3 region: CASREGGGAATKNIQYF. DNA for the CDR3: TGCGCCAGCAGAGAAGGCGGGGGGGCCGCGACCAAAAACATTCAGTACTTC.

The V call is TRBV6-5, the J call TRBJ1-2; possible D gene TRBD1, 5 bases. This CDR3 is built from 12 residues. V shed 5 bases and J shed 7 bases, with 11 bases lying between them. The germline gives CDR1 MNHEY, CDR2 SVGAGI. The CDR3 here is CASSESGAGYTF. Written as DNA, the CDR3 is TGTGCCAGCAGTGAGAGTGGGGCTGGCTACACCTTC.

The chain recombines TRBV4-3 with TRBJ2-3, with 8 positions matching TRBD2. The ends lost 0 bases at V and 7 bases at J; junction bases unmatched: 15. The length of the CDR3 is 18 residues. The germline V gene has CDR1 LGHNA and CDR2 YSLEER. The chain's CDR3 is CASSQEWEAGAHPNTQYF. The CDR3 DNA is TGCGCCAGCAGCCAAGAATGGGAAGCGGGGGCGCATCCAAATACGCAGTATTTT.

This clonotype was detected many times. The genes are TRBV5-1 and TRBJ2-3; no clear D. CDR3 size: 15 residues. CDR1 and CDR2 (germline): SGHRS, YFSETQ. V was clipped by 1 base and J by 0 bases, with 9 bases between them. The CDR3, as DNA: TGCGCCAGCAGCTTGATGGGGTTTAGCACAGATACGCAGTATTTT. It yields the protein CASSLMGFSTDTQYF.

The CDR3 region is CASSPDRARRTVQETQYF. The CDR3, as DNA: TGTGCCAGCAGTCCGGACAGGGCCAGAAGGACGGTCCAAGAGACCCAGTACTTC. The chain recombines TRBV6-6 with TRBJ2-5; TRBD1 agrees at 8 bases. Germline-derived CDR1 and CDR2 are MNHNY and SVGAGI (reference sequence). The CDR3 has 18 residues. V shed 5 bases and J 1 base; nucleotides not matched to a gene: 15.

This clonotype was counted ten times or more. This rearrangement joins TRBV12-3 or TRBV12-4 to TRBJ2-3; D is perhaps TRBD2 (7 bases). CDR3 size: 15 residues. V was clipped by 1 base and J by 11 bases, with 19 bases between them. The CDR3 is CASSLGGGDHLGQYF. The CDR3 nucleotides read TGTGCCAGCAGTTTAGGGGGGGGCGACCACCTCGGGCAGTATTTT.

In this sample, this clonotype turned up a few times. This rearrangement joins TRBV20-1 to TRBJ2-3, with TRBD2 matching over 8 bases. This CDR3 has 14 residues. The junction had 5 bases not matched to a gene; V was cut back by 4 bases and J by 2 bases. From germline, CDR1 is DFQATT and CDR2 SNEGSKA (reference sequence). The CDR3 DNA is TGCAGTGCTAAGGGAGCGGGGGTCACAGATACGCAGTATTTT. Translation: CSAKGAGVTDTQYF.

The chain carries TRBV20-1 and TRBJ1-5; TRBD1 agrees at 9 bases. Losses at the gene ends were 6 bases for V and 4 bases for J; bases not matched to a gene: 7. There are 14 residues in the CDR3. Germline V gene lookup returns CDR1 DFQATT and CDR2 SNEGSKA (reference sequence). The CDR3 DNA is TGCAGTGCAGGAACCGGGACAGGGAATCAGCCCCAGCATTTT. Translated, it gives CSAGTGTGNQPQHF.

A note on this clonotype: Germline is not matched at one junction end, which may reflect a read error. This chain links TRBV7-2 with TRBJ2-1; 7 bases align to TRBD2. The CDR3 length is 15 residues. Germline values: CDR1 SGHTA, CDR2 FQGNSA. In nucleotides, the CDR3 is TGTGCCAGCAGCCTCGGGGGGAGCTCCTACACTGAGCAGTTCTTC. Amino acid sequence: CASSLGGSSYTEQFF.

A few counts support this clonotype. V gene TRBV28 combines with J gene TRBJ2-5; the D gene is possibly TRBD2 (6 bases). Trimming cost V 5 bases and J 4 bases, with 14 bases left between them. Germline V lookup: CDR1 MDHEN, CDR2 SYDVKM. This CDR3 region has 14 residues. This CDR3 reads CASSTPLEGETQYF. The CDR3 DNA follows: TGTGCCAGCAGTACCCCTTTGGAGGGAGAGACCCAGTACTTC.

V is TRBV7-6 and J is TRBJ2-7, with D possibly matching TRBD2 (6 bases). Trimming stripped 5 bases from V and 3 bases from J, with 14 bases between. CDR3 length: 14 residues. CDR1 and CDR2 from the germline V gene are SGHVS and FNYEAQ. The CDR3 DNA reads as TGTGCCAGCAGCCCCCAGGACTACTTCTACGAGCAGTACTTC. Translated, it gives CASSPQDYFYEQYF.

The chain links TRBV7-9 to TRBJ2-5; 7 bases are shared with TRBD1. CDR3 length equals 12 residues. The V gene end was trimmed by 6 bases and the J gene end by 5 bases; junction bases not matched to a gene: 3. Germline V lookup: CDR1 SEHNR, CDR2 FQNEAQ (reference sequence). DNA for the CDR3: TGTGCCAGCAGGACAGGGTCGGAGACCCAGTACTTC. This encodes CASRTGSETQYF.

This sequence joins TRBV20-1 and TRBJ2-7; the D call may be TRBD1 or TRBD2 (6 bases each). The CDR3 spans 12 residues. Trimming left V 3 bases short and J 7 bases short, with 13 bases between. Germline-derived CDR1 and CDR2 are DFQATT and SNEGSKA (reference sequence). The DNA for the CDR3 is TGCAGTGCTAGGTTTGGGGGGCTAGAGCAGTACTTC. Residues: CSARFGGLEQYF.

This chain joins TRBV5-1 and TRBJ2-3; TRBD2 agrees at 9 bases. The CDR3 covers 17 residues. Unmatched junction bases numbered 11, after V lost 4 bases and J lost 2 bases. The V gene's germline CDR1 is SGHRS and CDR2 YFSETQ. The CDR3 DNA sequence: TGCGCCAGCAGCCGGGGTGTAGCGGGGGCCCCCACAGATACGCAGTATTTT. This sequence encodes CASSRGVAGAPTDTQYF.

This clonotype was detected only a few times. V and J are TRBV4-3 and TRBJ2-3; D is possibly TRBD2 (7 bases). This CDR3 is 15 amino acids long. The V gene lost 3 bases and the J gene lost 2 bases, with 12 bases spanning the gap. Germline assignment: CDR1 LGHNA and CDR2 YSLEER. CDR3 residues: CASSQGGGDTDTQYF. DNA of the CDR3: TGCGCCAGCAGCCAGGGAGGGGGGGACACAGATACGCAGTATTTT.

This clonotype was recorded a few times. The chain recombines TRBV7-2 with TRBJ2-2, with 8 bases matching TRBD1. The CDR3 is 15 residues long. Per the germline V gene, CDR1 is SGHTA and CDR2 is FQGNSA. With 5 bases clipped from V and 5 bases from J, the junction kept 7 bases outside the gene matches. The CDR3 is CASSNRDRMTGELFF. The CDR3 DNA reads as TGTGCCAGCAGCAACCGGGACAGGATGACCGGGGAGCTGTTTTTT.

The genes are TRBV5-1 and TRBJ2-1; tentatively, D is TRBD1 (6 bases). Looked up from germline, CDR1 is SGHRS and CDR2 is YFSETQ. The CDR3 length is 14 residues. Trimming pared 1 base from V and 5 bases from J, leaving 10 bases between. The CDR3: CASSLLKGDNEQFF. The CDR3 DNA follows: TGCGCCAGCAGCTTGCTAAAGGGGGACAATGAGCAGTTCTTC.

This clonotype was observed many times. The chain links TRBV7-3 to TRBJ2-2, with D perhaps TRBD1 (6 bases). This CDR3 is 14 amino acids long. Germline V gene data show CDR1 as SGHTA and CDR2 as FQGTGA. Deletions cut 8 bases from V and 2 bases from J, with 12 bases between. The CDR3 nucleotides read TGTGCCAGCGGGACACCAGCCAACACCGGGGAGCTGTTTTTT. Amino acids: CASGTPANTGELFF.

This clonotype was counted once. The V and J genes are TRBV5-1 and TRBJ2-7, with D perhaps TRBD2 (5 bases). CDR1 is SGHRS, CDR2 YFSETQ, per germline. This CDR3 contains 13 residues. Between the trimmed V and J ends, which lost 4 bases and 2 bases, there was a span of 10 bases. This chain's CDR3 is CASSPGSAYEQYF. The CDR3 coding sequence is TGCGCCAGCAGCCCGGGATCCGCCTACGAGCAGTACTTC.